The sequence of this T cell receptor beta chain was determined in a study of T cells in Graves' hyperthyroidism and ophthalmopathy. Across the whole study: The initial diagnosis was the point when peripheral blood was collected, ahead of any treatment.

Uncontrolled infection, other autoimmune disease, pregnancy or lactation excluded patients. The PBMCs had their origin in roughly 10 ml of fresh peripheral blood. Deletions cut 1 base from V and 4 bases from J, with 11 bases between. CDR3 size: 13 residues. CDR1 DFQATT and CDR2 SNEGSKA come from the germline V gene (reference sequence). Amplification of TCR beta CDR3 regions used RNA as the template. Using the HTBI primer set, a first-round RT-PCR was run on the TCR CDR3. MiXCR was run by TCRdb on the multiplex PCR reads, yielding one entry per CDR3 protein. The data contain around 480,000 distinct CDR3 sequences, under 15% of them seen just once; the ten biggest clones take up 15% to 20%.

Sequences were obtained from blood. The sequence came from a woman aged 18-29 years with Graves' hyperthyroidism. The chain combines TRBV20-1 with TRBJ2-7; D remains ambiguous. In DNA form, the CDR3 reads TGCAGTGCTAGAGGTACAGACCGGTACGAGCAGTACGTC. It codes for CSARGTDRYEQYV.